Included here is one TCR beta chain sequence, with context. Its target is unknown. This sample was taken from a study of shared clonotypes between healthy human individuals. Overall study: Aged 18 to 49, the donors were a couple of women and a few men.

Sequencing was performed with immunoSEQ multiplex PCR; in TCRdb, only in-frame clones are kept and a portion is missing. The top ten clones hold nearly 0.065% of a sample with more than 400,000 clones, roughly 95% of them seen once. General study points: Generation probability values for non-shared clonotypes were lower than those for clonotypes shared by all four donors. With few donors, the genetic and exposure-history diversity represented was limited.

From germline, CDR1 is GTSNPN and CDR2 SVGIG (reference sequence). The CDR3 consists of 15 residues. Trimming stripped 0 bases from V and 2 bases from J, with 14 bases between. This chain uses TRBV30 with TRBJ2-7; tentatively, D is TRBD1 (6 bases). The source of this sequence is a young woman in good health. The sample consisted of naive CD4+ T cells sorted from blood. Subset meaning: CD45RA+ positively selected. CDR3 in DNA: TGTGCCTGGAGTGTACCACAGGGACAAACCTACGAGCAGTACTTC. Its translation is CAWSVPQGQTYEQYF.